The next 26 T cell receptor beta chains were all read from a single sample in a study of cytomegalovirus exposure and HLA in healthy donors. In the PCR, 60 Vbeta and 13 Jbeta primers were used. Only in-frame clones appear in the TCRdb table, and some are missing; sequencing was by immunoSEQ multiplex PCR. The sample consists of under 110,000 clones, about two thirds of them appearing once. Specimen: PBMCs. These receptors came from a female donor in good health and CMV-seronegative.

This chain connects TRBV7-9 to TRBJ1-2; weak D call: TRBD1 (5 bases). CDR1 and CDR2 (germline): SEHNR, FQNEAQ (reference sequence). The CDR3 has 14 residues. The V end lost 8 bases, the J end lost 0 bases, and 13 bases lay between the germline ends. The CDR3 DNA reads as TGTGCCAGCCCTCATGGGGACTCTAACTATGGCTACACCTTC. Residues: CASPHGDSNYGYTF.

In this sample, this clone turned up once. The chain employs TRBV6-5 and TRBJ2-1; 14 bases map to TRBD2. The junction had 6 bases not matched to a gene; V was cut back by 4 bases and J by 13 bases. The CDR3 has 14 residues. The germline V gene has CDR1 MNHEY and CDR2 SVGAGI. CDR3 nucleotides: TGTGCCAGCAGTTCCGGGGGGACTAGCGGGAGTCAGTTCTTC. Amino acids: CASSSGGTSGSQFF.

The genes are TRBV14 and TRBJ1-1; D not certain. The CDR3 extends over 14 amino acids. Trimming removed 4 bases from V and 4 bases from J, with 13 bases in between. Germline assignment: CDR1 SGHDN and CDR2 FVKESK. In DNA, the CDR3 is TGTGCCAGCAGCCTAAGGAGTTTTGCCACTGAAGCTTTCTTT. Protein product: CASSLRSFATEAFF.

This chain links TRBV29-1 with TRBJ2-7; D perhaps matches TRBD1 (6 bases). Trimming removed 7 bases from V and 2 bases from J, with 12 bases in between. The CDR3 is made up of 12 amino acids. CDR1 and CDR2 (germline): SQVTM, ANQGSEA. The CDR3 loop is CSAGQNPYEQYF. The CDR3 bases are TGCAGCGCTGGACAGAATCCCTACGAGCAGTACTTC.

V gene TRBV4-1 combines with J gene TRBJ1-2; maybe TRBD1 (5 bases). With 0 bases removed from V and 5 bases from J, the gap between germline ends came to 7 bases. Germline V gene data show CDR1 as MGHRA and CDR2 as YSYEKL. The CDR3 is 13 amino acids. The DNA of the CDR3 is TGCGCCAGCAGCCAAGAGGGGGGATATGGCTACACCTTC. Translating it yields CASSQEGGYGYTF.

This rearrangement joins TRBV5-1 to TRBJ2-3, with D perhaps TRBD1 (5 bases). The CDR3 totals 14 residues. The germline V and J ends were trimmed by 0 bases and 2 bases, with 7 bases remaining between them. The V gene's germline CDR1 is SGHRS and CDR2 YFSETQ. The CDR3 bases are TGCGCCAGCAGCTTGGGGACATACACAGATACGCAGTATTTT. This encodes CASSLGTYTDTQYF. The variable domain in full, completed from reference TRBV5-1 and TRBJ2-3, reads KAGVTQTPRYLIKTRGQQVTLSCSPISGHRSVSWYQQTPGQGLQFLFEYFSETQRNKGNFPGRFSGRQFSNSRSEMNVSTLELGDSALYLCASSLGTYTDTQYFGPGTRLTVL.

This chain joins TRBV29-1 and TRBJ2-3, with TRBD1 identical over 9 bases. With 7 bases clipped from V and 5 bases from J, the junction kept 4 bases outside the gene matches. The CDR3 spans 12 residues. The germline V gene encodes CDR1 SQVTM and CDR2 ANQGSEA. The CDR3 coding sequence is TGCAGCGCTGGACAGGGGTTAGATACGCAGTATTTT. This gives the protein CSAGQGLDTQYF.

J is TRBJ2-5 and V is TRBV11-3; D is perhaps TRBD2 (5 bases). The CDR3 contains 13 residues. Per the germline V gene, CDR1 is SGHNT and CDR2 is YENEEA. The ends were cut back, 6 bases at V and 7 bases at J, with 15 bases in the middle. CDR3 region: CASSTSPSGTQYF. The CDR3 DNA follows: TGTGCCAGCAGTACAAGCCCAAGCGGGACCCAGTACTTC.

The chain is built from TRBV4-1 and TRBJ2-7, with D uncertain. The V gene's germline CDR1 is MGHRA and CDR2 YSYEKL. The CDR3 consists of 15 residues. Trimming took 1 base from V and 2 from J, leaving 12 bases between them. CDR3 protein: CASSQGSLITYEQYF. Written as DNA, the CDR3 is TGCGCCAGCAGCCAAGGTTCCCTAATTACCTACGAGCAGTACTTC.

The chain uses TRBV6-6 and TRBJ2-7; D is unresolved. The CDR3 contains 12 residues. V gave up 3 bases and J gave up 6 bases, with 9 bases separating them. Germline V lookup: CDR1 MNHNY, CDR2 SVGAGI (reference sequence). The CDR3 sequence: CASSYTQSEQYF. DNA for the CDR3: TGTGCCAGCAGTTATACACAGAGCGAGCAGTACTTC.

This clone turned up a few times. The V and J genes are TRBV15 and TRBJ2-3, with unresolved D. This CDR3 has 18 amino acids. Germline CDR1 reads LNHNV; CDR2 reads YYDKDF (reference sequence). V lost 0 bases and J 8 bases, leaving 24 bases between the germline ends. CDR3 protein: CATSRDHLNITDLTTQYF. CDR3 in DNA: TGTGCCACCAGCAGAGATCACCTAAATATAACAGATCTAACTACGCAGTATTTT.

This chain joins TRBV7-9 and TRBJ1-1; 10 positions match TRBD1. V dropped 8 bases and J dropped 4; count of bases not matched to a gene: 13. Looked up from germline, CDR1 is SEHNR and CDR2 is FQNEAQ (reference sequence). This CDR3 spans 16 amino acids. CDR3: CASGRGQGRFSTEAFF. Here the CDR3 DNA reads TGTGCCAGCGGACGGGGACAGGGGAGGTTCAGCACTGAAGCTTTCTTT.

The rearrangement uses TRBV29-1 and TRBJ1-2, with D uncertain. Trimming removed 5 bases from V and 5 bases from J, with 15 bases in between. This CDR3 has 13 amino acids. Germline V CDR1 and CDR2: SQVTM, ANQGSEA. CDR3 loop: CSVTSPREYGYTF. CDR3 nucleotide sequence: TGCAGCGTTACCTCCCCTCGGGAATATGGCTACACCTTC.

J is TRBJ2-7 and V is TRBV11-2, with a tentative D call TRBD2 (5 bases). The V gene lost 0 bases and the J gene lost 1 base, with 16 bases spanning the gap. CDR1 is SGHAT, CDR2 FQNNGV, per germline. CDR3 length: 17 amino acids. The CDR3 is CASSLDTPFKRSYEQYF. The CDR3 nucleotides are TGTGCCAGCAGCTTAGATACCCCATTCAAGCGGTCCTACGAGCAGTACTTC.

This chain connects TRBV9 to TRBJ2-5; TRBD2 might be the D (6 bases). Trimming stripped 3 bases from V and 5 bases from J, with 17 bases between. The V gene's germline CDR1 is SGDLS and CDR2 YYNGEE. This CDR3 is built from 15 residues. The CDR3 spells CASSEAGSGLETQYF. For the CDR3, the DNA is TGTGCCAGCAGCGAAGCGGGTTCCGGCTTGGAGACCCAGTACTTC.

This clone was observed a handful of times. The rearrangement joins TRBV7-2 to TRBJ1-1, with 8 bases identical to TRBD1. CDR1 is SGHTA, CDR2 FQGNSA, per germline. CDR3 length: 16 residues. The V segment lost 5 bases and the J segment 5 bases; nucleotides outside the gene matches: 13. The CDR3 region has the DNA TGTGCCAGCAGCCTATACTTACTCAGGGGGCGGACTGAAGCTTTCTTT. It is translated as CASSLYLLRGRTEAFF.

The chain carries TRBV29-1 and TRBJ1-1; D is ambiguous. The CDR3 spans 13 residues. Germline lookup yields CDR1 SQVTM and CDR2 ANQGSEA. The germline V and J ends were trimmed by 5 bases and 6 bases, with 16 bases remaining between them. The CDR3 bases are TGCAGCGTTAAAGGAGGGCTTGACGCTGAAGCTTTCTTT. Translating it yields CSVKGGLDAEAFF.

The chain employs TRBV6-5 and TRBJ2-7, with D maybe TRBD1 (6 bases). V was cut by 6 bases and J by 5 bases, with 14 bases left in between. CDR1 MNHEY and CDR2 SVGAGI come from the germline V gene. The CDR3 runs 13 residues. The chain's CDR3 is CASSPNRVDEQYF. DNA for the CDR3: TGTGCCAGCAGCCCTAACAGGGTGGACGAGCAGTACTTC.

This rearrangement joins TRBV7-8 to TRBJ2-7, with 9 bases matching TRBD2. The trim removed 1 base at V and 3 bases at J, leaving 10 bases unmatched. Germline V gene lookup returns CDR1 SGHVS and CDR2 FQNEAQ. CDR3 length: 17 residues. CDR3 sequence (DNA): TGTGCCAGCAGCTTAGTGAGAGTAGCGGGAGTAAGCTACGAGCAGTACTTC. This sequence encodes CASSLVRVAGVSYEQYF.

The gene calls are TRBV7-9 and TRBJ1-2; D is uncertain. Germline V CDR1 and CDR2: SEHNR, FQNEAQ (reference sequence). V lost 9 bases and J lost 6, with 8 bases in between. The CDR3 runs to 10 residues. CDR3 in amino acids: CASWTNGYTF. CDR3 DNA sequence: TGTGCCAGTTGGACTAATGGCTACACCTTC.

The DNA for the CDR3 is TGTGCCAGCAGCTCCTACAGGGGGAATGACGAGCAGTACTTC. This codes for CASSSYRGNDEQYF. V and J are TRBV7-9 and TRBJ2-7; the match to TRBD1 covers 8 bases. The CDR3 is made up of 14 amino acids. V lost 4 bases, J lost 5 bases, and 7 bases stayed unmatched. CDR1 and CDR2 from the germline V gene are SEHNR and FQNEAQ (reference sequence).

V and J are TRBV4-3 and TRBJ1-2; D unclear. V lost 0 bases, J lost 2 bases, and 7 bases lay in between. Germline V gene lookup returns CDR1 LGHNA and CDR2 YSLEER. This CDR3 has 14 amino acids. CDR3 loop: CASSQDWANYGYTF. The CDR3 coding sequence is TGCGCCAGCAGCCAAGATTGGGCCAACTATGGCTACACCTTC.

The CDR3 nucleotides read TGTGCCAGCAGTTTGGAACAGGGGAGGCGACTTATCTACGAGCAGTACTTC. It yields the protein CASSLEQGRRLIYEQYF. The chain is built from TRBV28 and TRBJ2-7, with a possible D match to TRBD1 (7 bases). The germline CDR1 and CDR2 sequences are MDHEN and SYDVKM. The CDR3 is made up of 17 amino acids. The V gene lost 3 bases and the J gene lost 3 bases, with 21 bases spanning the gap.

This clone was detected once. The V gene is TRBV27, the J gene TRBJ2-6; D remains ambiguous. The CDR3 is made up of 17 amino acids. Germline-derived CDR1 and CDR2 are MNHEY and SMNVEV (reference sequence). Trimming pared 0 bases from V and 0 bases from J, leaving 9 bases between. CDR3 region: CASSLSFRSSGANVLTF. The CDR3 coding sequence is TGTGCCAGCAGTTTATCGTTCCGGAGCTCTGGGGCCAACGTCCTGACTTTC.

V and J are TRBV19 and TRBJ2-3, with 7 bases identical to TRBD2. J lost 0 bases, V lost 4 bases, and 7 bases had no gene match. This CDR3 is built from 16 residues. CDR1 LNHDA and CDR2 SQIVND come from the germline V gene (reference sequence). CDR3 DNA: TGTGCCAGTAGTAATACTAGCGTCCCTAGCACAGATACGCAGTATTTT. Protein product: CASSNTSVPSTDTQYF. The complete variable domain, with remaining parts taken from reference TRBV19 and TRBJ2-3, reads DGGITQSPKYLFRKEGQNVTLSCEQNLNHDAMYWYRQDPGQGLRLIYYSQIVNDFQKGDIAEGYSVSREKKESFPLTVTSAQKNPTAFYLCASSNTSVPSTDTQYFGPGTRLTVL.

The V and J genes are TRBV9 and TRBJ1-2, with 7 bases fitting TRBD1. Trimming cost V 0 bases and J 1 base; bases outside gene matches: 0. This CDR3 contains 14 residues. Germline CDR1 is SGDLS and CDR2 is YYNGEE. CDR3 nucleotides: TGTGCCAGCAGCGTAGGGGACAGTAACTATGGCTACACCTTC. This gives the protein CASSVGDSNYGYTF.